This TCR beta chain came from a study of blood T cell repertoires in COVID-19. Study details: Two negative PCRs, clearance, or symptom resolution were required of recovered Cohort 3 donors. From the United States, Italy and Spain came samples of acute and convalescent COVID-19. Sample material is recorded as cDNA or gDNA derived from T cells, B-cell-depleted T cells, or PBMCs.

Enrollees, about 18 to 89 years old, lived in 24 US areas. The data were produced by immunoSEQ multiplex PCR, yet TCRdb's version contains in-frame clones alone and is incomplete. The sample records about 150,000 clones, 79% being singletons. The CDR3 loop spans 19 amino acids. Trimming removed 0 bases from V and 4 bases from J, with 25 bases in between. Germline V gene sequence: CDR1 LGHNA, CDR2 YSLEER. The chain has TRBV4-3 and TRBJ2-7; no clear D gene. This TCR came from a woman aged 70-85 years in a cohort exposed to, infected with or recovered from COVID-19 (not recorded which). Input material: PBMCs or T cells enriched from blood (not recorded which). CDR3 region: CASSQDIRARLRLGYEQYF. DNA for the CDR3: TGCGCCAGCAGCCAAGATATTAGAGCCAGGCTGAGATTGGGTTACGAGCAGTACTTC.